Listed below are T cell receptor beta chains from one sample, sequenced in a study. TCRdb reanalysed the RT-PCR reads using MiXCR and keeps one entry per CDR3 protein. The profile shows more than 550,000 distinct CDR3 sequences, 13% to 15% of them singletons. Sequencing input: memory CD4+ T cells from blood. The receptors were sampled from a female donor in good health, serving as a healthy control. The CDR3 runs from the conserved cysteine through the conserved F or W. A D gene is named only where the DNA matches it firmly. Clone sizes are given selectively: once, few, many, or a class where the clone is expanded.

CDR3 protein: CASSLVVAGPNYGYTF
CDR3 DNA: TGTGCCAGCAGCTTAGTGGTCGCAGGCCCGAACTATGGCTACACCTTC
J gene: TRBJ1-2
V gene: TRBV7-2
D gene: .
clone size: few

CDR3 protein: CASSYRGQRANYGYTF
CDR3 DNA: TGTGCCAGCAGTTACCGTGGACAGCGAGCTAACTATGGCTACACCTTC
J gene: TRBJ1-2
V gene: TRBV6-5
D gene: .
clone size: .

CDR3 protein: CSADTGSDTEAFF
CDR3 DNA: TGCAGTGCTGATACAGGGTCCGACACTGAAGCTTTCTTT
J gene: TRBJ1-1
V gene: TRBV20-1
D gene: .
clone size: .

CDR3 protein: CSAPEPLLEDTQYF
CDR3 DNA: TGCAGTGCCCCAGAGCCCCTACTAGAAGATACGCAGTATTTT
J gene: TRBJ2-3
V gene: TRBV20-1
D gene: .
clone size: many

CDR3 protein: CASSRVPGGPIYEQYF
CDR3 DNA: TGTGCCAGCAGCCGTGTCCCGGGAGGACCCATTTACGAGCAGTACTTC
J gene: TRBJ2-7
V gene: TRBV7-2
D gene: TRBD2
clone size: .

CDR3 protein: CASSFKATQYF
CDR3 DNA: TGTGCCAGCAGTTTTAAGGCTACGCAGTATTTT
J gene: TRBJ2-3
V gene: TRBV6-5
D gene: .
clone size: many

CDR3 protein: CASGLREQETQYF
CDR3 DNA: TGTGCCAGCGGGCTTCGGGAGCAAGAGACCCAGTACTTC
J gene: TRBJ2-5
V gene: TRBV7-9
D gene: .
clone size: many

CDR3 protein: CASSKVDTQYF
CDR3 DNA: TGTGCCAGCAGTAAAGTAGATACGCAGTATTTT
J gene: TRBJ2-3
V gene: TRBV12-3/TRBV12-4
D gene: .
clone size: many

CDR3 protein: CASSPLGHGSVSGNTIYF
CDR3 DNA: TGTGCCAGCAGCCCCCTTGGGCATGGAAGCGTTTCTGGAAACACCATATATTTT
J gene: TRBJ1-3
V gene: TRBV14
D gene: .
clone size: .

CDR3 protein: CASSVANRGGQSEQFF
CDR3 DNA: TGTGCCAGCAGCGTAGCAAATCGAGGGGGGCAGAGTGAGCAGTTCTTC
J gene: TRBJ2-1
V gene: TRBV9
D gene: .
clone size: few

CDR3 protein: CASSRDRNEFGGYNEQFF
CDR3 DNA: TGTGCCAGCAGTCGGGACAGGAACGAATTCGGGGGCTACAATGAGCAGTTCTTC
J gene: TRBJ2-1
V gene: TRBV12-3/TRBV12-4
D gene: TRBD1
clone size: .

CDR3 protein: CASSYGSTQYF
CDR3 DNA: TGTGCCAGCAGTTACGGAAGTACGCAGTATTTT
J gene: TRBJ2-3
V gene: TRBV27
D gene: .
clone size: .

CDR3 protein: CASSSGLEVGTQYF
CDR3 DNA: TGCGCCAGCAGCTCGGGACTAGAGGTCGGTACGCAGTATTTT
J gene: TRBJ2-3
V gene: TRBV5-1
D gene: TRBD2
clone size: many

CDR3 protein: CASSQVEDTQYF
CDR3 DNA: TGTGCCAGCAGCCAAGTAGAAGATACGCAGTATTTT
J gene: TRBJ2-3
V gene: TRBV3-1
D gene: .
clone size: .

CDR3 protein: CASSQGVLAGTGELFF
CDR3 DNA: TGTGCCAGCAGCCAAGGGGTACTAGCGGGAACCGGGGAGCTGTTTTTT
J gene: TRBJ2-2
V gene: TRBV4-2
D gene: TRBD2
clone size: few

CDR3 protein: CATRRRTENTEAFF
CDR3 DNA: TGTGCCACCCGAAGGAGGACAGAGAACACTGAAGCTTTCTTT
J gene: TRBJ1-1
V gene: TRBV10-3
D gene: .
clone size: .

CDR3 protein: CASSQDVGRAGGYTF
CDR3 DNA: TGCGCCAGCAGCCAAGACGTGGGCAGGGCAGGTGGCTACACCTTC
J gene: TRBJ1-2
V gene: TRBV4-1
D gene: .
clone size: few

CDR3 protein: CSVEETEAFF
CDR3 DNA: TGCAGCGTTGAGGAGACTGAAGCTTTCTTT
J gene: TRBJ1-1
V gene: TRBV29-1
D gene: .
clone size: many

CDR3 protein: CASSFGLANADTQYF
CDR3 DNA: TGTGCCAGCAGCTTCGGACTAGCAAACGCAGATACGCAGTATTTT
J gene: TRBJ2-3
V gene: TRBV7-2
D gene: TRBD2
clone size: few

CDR3 protein: CASSPRDGRDNEQFF
CDR3 DNA: TGTGCCAGCAGCCCTCGGGACGGGAGGGACAATGAGCAGTTCTTC
J gene: TRBJ2-1
V gene: TRBV4-2
D gene: TRBD2
clone size: .

CDR3 protein: CASSPILAETYEQYF
CDR3 DNA: TGTGCCAGCAGCCCGATCCTAGCGGAAACATACGAGCAGTACTTC
J gene: TRBJ2-7
V gene: TRBV3-1
D gene: TRBD2
clone size: .

CDR3 protein: CASTTEAGGSVGYTF
CDR3 DNA: TGTGCCAGCACCACCGAGGCAGGGGGATCGGTCGGCTACACCTTC
J gene: TRBJ1-2
V gene: TRBV12-3/TRBV12-4
D gene: TRBD1
clone size: many

CDR3 protein: CASSGGQSPSYEQYF
CDR3 DNA: TGTGCCAGCAGTGGGGGACAGTCCCCCTCCTACGAGCAGTACTTC
J gene: TRBJ2-7
V gene: TRBV6-1
D gene: TRBD1
clone size: many

CDR3 protein: CASIIRGLAGTDTQYF
CDR3 DNA: TGTGCCAGCATTATTCGTGGACTAGCGGGGACAGATACGCAGTATTTT
J gene: TRBJ2-3
V gene: TRBV27
D gene: TRBD2
clone size: many

CDR3 protein: CASSLAGGRGSQPQHF
CDR3 DNA: TGTGCCAGCAGCTTGGCCGGGGGCAGGGGAAGTCAGCCCCAGCATTTT
J gene: TRBJ1-5
V gene: TRBV5-6
D gene: .
clone size: few